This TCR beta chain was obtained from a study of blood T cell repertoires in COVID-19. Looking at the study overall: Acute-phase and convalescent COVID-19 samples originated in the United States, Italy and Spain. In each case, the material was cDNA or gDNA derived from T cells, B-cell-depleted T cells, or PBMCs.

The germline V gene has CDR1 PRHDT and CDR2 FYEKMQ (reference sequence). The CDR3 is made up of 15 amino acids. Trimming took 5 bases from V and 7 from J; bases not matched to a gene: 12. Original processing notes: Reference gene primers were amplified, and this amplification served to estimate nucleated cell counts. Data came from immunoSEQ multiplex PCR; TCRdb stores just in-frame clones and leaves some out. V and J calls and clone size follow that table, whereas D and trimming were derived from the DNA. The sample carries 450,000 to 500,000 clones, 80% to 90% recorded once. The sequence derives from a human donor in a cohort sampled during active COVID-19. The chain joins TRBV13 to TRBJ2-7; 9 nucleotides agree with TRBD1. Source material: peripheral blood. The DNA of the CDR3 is TGTGCCAGCAGCATTTACCGGGACAGGGACGGAGAGCAGTACTTC. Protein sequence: CASSIYRDRDGEQYF.